This T cell receptor beta chain is drawn from a study of blood T cell repertoires in COVID-19. Profiled with immunoSEQ multiplex PCR; TCRdb holds only in-frame clones, not every one. The table records about 300,000 clones, under 90% of them present only once. The germline CDR1 and CDR2 sequences are MNHEY and SVGAGI. This CDR3 is 15 amino acids long. The V end lost 4 bases, the J end lost 4 bases, and 14 bases lay between the germline ends. Specimen: PBMCs or T cells enriched from blood (not recorded which). This sequence was found in a man younger than 40 who had recovered from COVID-19. The V and J genes are TRBV6-5 and TRBJ2-1; no firm D call. CDR3 bases: TGTGCCAGCAGTTCCCCAACGGGTGGGTACAATGAGCAGTTCTTC. Translated: CASSSPTGGYNEQFF.